This T cell receptor beta chain was identified in a study of CD8 T cells in Susac syndrome. Random hexamers were used to reverse transcribe the RNA input (about 0.5 to 1 ug). TCRdb processed the immunoSEQ multiplex PCR reads anew with MiXCR; each CDR3 protein has one entry. The data show about 140,000 distinct CDR3 sequences, more than 85% seen once. TCR beta was sequenced from blood CD8+ and CD4+ T cells. The sequence was obtained from a human donor with Susac syndrome. Input material: CD8+ T cells from PBMCs.

CDR3 loop: CASSRTVYEQYF. Here the CDR3 DNA reads TGTGCCAGCAGCAGGACAGTCTACGAGCAGTACTTC. The rearrangement links TRBV5-6 to TRBJ2-7; weak D call: TRBD1 (6 bases). V was pared by 4 bases and J by 3 bases, with 8 bases between. Germline CDR1 is SGHDT and CDR2 is YYEEEE. The CDR3 has 12 amino acids.